The TCR beta chain described here comes from a study of post-analysis software for immune sequencing data. For the study at large: The courses of disease that were included comprised relapsing-remitting, secondary progressive and progressive-relapsing multiple sclerosis. Study-level points and caveats: The study found TRBV5-6, TRBV5-1 and TRBV20-1 among five or six TRBV segments more frequent in patients than controls.

Libraries were made from TCR beta cDNA, and they carried unique molecular identifiers. Via MiXCR, TCRdb re-called the PCR reads, giving one row per CDR3 protein. This sample has approximately 440,000 distinct CDR3 sequences, with roughly 46% found just once. Germline-derived CDR1 and CDR2 are DFQATT and SNEGSKA (reference sequence). Trimming left V 4 bases short and J 0 bases short, with 10 bases between. This CDR3 comprises 14 residues. Regarding this clonotype: Its antigen is not identified.

This sequence was found in a girl between 5 and 17 years old with multiple sclerosis. What was sequenced was blood. This rearrangement joins TRBV20-1 to TRBJ1-3; D remains ambiguous. The CDR3 coding sequence is TGCAGTGCTATCCATTCAAACTCTGGAAACACCATATATTTT. Protein product: CSAIHSNSGNTIYF.